This T cell receptor beta chain was profiled in a study of blood T cell repertoires in COVID-19. Study in general: The study drew acute and convalescent COVID-19 samples from the United States, Italy and Spain.

Germline CDR1 is SEHNR and CDR2 is FQNEAQ (reference sequence). The V end was cut by 6 bases, the J end by 6 bases, with 20 bases between. The CDR3 consists of 15 residues. Only in-frame clones appear in the TCRdb table, and some are missing; sequencing was by immunoSEQ multiplex PCR. The table shows roughly 200,000 clones, with 86% occurring only once. The study assigned cohorts using participant-reported clinical history. Two negative PCRs, clearance, or symptom resolution were required of recovered Cohort 3 donors. Specimen: PBMCs or T cells enriched from blood (not recorded which). The TCR comes from a woman in her 30s who had recovered from COVID-19. The chain combines TRBV7-9 with TRBJ1-1; D ambiguous. CDR3 sequence (DNA): TGTGCCAGCAGTCGCCGGGAGACGGAGGGAGCTGAAGCTTTCTTT. Translation: CASSRRETEGAEAFF.